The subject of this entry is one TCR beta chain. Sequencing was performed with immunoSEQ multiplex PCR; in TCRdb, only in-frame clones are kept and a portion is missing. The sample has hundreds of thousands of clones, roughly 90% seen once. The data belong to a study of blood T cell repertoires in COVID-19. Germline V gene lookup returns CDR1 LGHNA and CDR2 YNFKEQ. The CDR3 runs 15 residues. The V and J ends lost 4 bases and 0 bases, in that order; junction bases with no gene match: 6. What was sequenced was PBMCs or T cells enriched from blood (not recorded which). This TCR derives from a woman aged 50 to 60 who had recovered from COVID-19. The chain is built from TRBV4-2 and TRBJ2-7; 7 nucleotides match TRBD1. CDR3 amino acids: CASSPVEGASYEQYF. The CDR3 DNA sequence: TGTGCCAGCAGCCCTGTCGAGGGGGCCTCCTACGAGCAGTACTTC.